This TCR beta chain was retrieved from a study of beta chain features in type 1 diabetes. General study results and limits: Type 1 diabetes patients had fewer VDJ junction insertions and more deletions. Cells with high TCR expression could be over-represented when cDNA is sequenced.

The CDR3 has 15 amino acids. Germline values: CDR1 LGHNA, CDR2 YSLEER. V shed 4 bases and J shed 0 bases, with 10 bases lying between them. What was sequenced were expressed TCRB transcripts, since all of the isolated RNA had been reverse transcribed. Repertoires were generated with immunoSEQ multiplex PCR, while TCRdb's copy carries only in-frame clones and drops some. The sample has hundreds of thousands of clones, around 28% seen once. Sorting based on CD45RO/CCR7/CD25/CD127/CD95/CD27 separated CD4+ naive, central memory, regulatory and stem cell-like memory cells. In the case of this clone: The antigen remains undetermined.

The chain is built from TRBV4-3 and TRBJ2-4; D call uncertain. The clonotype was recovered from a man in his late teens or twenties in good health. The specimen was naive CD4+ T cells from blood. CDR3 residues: CASSPELLAKNIQYF. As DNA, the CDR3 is TGCGCCAGCAGCCCTGAGCTACTAGCCAAAAACATTCAGTACTTC.